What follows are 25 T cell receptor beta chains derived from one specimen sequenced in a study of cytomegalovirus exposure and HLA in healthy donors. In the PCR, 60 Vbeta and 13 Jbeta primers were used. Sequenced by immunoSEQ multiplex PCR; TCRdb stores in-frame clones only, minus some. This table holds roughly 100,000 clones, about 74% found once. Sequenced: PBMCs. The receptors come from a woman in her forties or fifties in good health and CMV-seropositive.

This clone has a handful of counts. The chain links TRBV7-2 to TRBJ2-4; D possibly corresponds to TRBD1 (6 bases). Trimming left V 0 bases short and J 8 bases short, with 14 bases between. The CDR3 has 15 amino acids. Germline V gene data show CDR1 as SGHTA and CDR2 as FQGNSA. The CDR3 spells CASSLAAGGQDIQYF. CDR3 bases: TGTGCCAGCAGCTTAGCGGCTGGGGGACAAGACATTCAGTACTTC.

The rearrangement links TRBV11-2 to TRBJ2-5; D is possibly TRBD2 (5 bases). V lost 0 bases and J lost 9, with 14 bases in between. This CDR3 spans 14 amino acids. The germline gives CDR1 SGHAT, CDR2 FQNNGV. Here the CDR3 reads CASSLDLTTGAQYF. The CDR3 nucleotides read TGTGCCAGCAGCTTAGATCTAACGACCGGGGCCCAGTACTTC.

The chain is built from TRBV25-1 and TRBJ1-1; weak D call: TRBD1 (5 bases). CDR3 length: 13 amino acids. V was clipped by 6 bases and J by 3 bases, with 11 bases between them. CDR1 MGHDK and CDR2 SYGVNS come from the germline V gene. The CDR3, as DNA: TGTGCCAGCAGCTTCGGGGGGGACACTGAAGCTTTCTTT. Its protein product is CASSFGGDTEAFF.

The CDR3 sequence is CASSLVAGGGYEQYF. The CDR3 DNA follows: TGCGCCAGCAGCTTGGTGGCAGGGGGAGGCTACGAGCAGTACTTC. This chain uses TRBV5-1 with TRBJ2-5; a weak D match, TRBD1 (7 bases). TRBJ2-7 explains the end of the DNA better; the J call may be wrong. In germline, CDR1 is SGHRS, CDR2 YFSETQ. The CDR3 runs to 15 residues.

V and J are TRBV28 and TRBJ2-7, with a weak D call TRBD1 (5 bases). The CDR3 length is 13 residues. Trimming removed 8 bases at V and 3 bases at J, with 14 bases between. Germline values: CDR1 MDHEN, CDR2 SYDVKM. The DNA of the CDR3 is TGTGCCAGCCAGACAGTTGGGCACTACGAGCAGTACTTC. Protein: CASQTVGHYEQYF.

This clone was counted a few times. The CDR3 loop is CASSFLEGRPGELFF. CDR3 in DNA: TGTGCCAGCAGCTTCTTAGAGGGGAGGCCCGGGGAGCTGTTTTTT. The genes are TRBV5-4 and TRBJ2-2, with D possibly being TRBD2 (6 bases). From germline, CDR1 is SGHNT and CDR2 YYREEE (reference sequence). This CDR3 region has 15 residues. With 2 bases removed from V and 6 bases from J, the gap between germline ends came to 14 bases.

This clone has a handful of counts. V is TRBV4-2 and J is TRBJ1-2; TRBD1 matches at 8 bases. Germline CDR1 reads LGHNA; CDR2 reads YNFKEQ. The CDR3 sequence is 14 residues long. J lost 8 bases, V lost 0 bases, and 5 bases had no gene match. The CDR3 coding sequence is TGTGCCAGCAGCCAAGATGATAGGACAGGGGGCTACACCTTC. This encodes CASSQDDRTGGYTF.

The CDR3 sequence: CASSQEGVQEQFF. The CDR3 bases are TGCGCCAGCAGCCAAGAGGGCGTACAGGAGCAGTTCTTC. The chain uses TRBV4-1 and TRBJ2-1; D uncertain. The V end was cut by 0 bases, the J end by 10 bases, with 10 bases between. The CDR3 runs 13 residues. Germline V gene sequence: CDR1 MGHRA, CDR2 YSYEKL.

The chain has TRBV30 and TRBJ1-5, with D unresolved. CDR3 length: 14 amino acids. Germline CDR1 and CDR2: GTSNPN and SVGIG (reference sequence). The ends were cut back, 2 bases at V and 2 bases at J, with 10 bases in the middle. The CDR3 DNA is TGTGCCTGGAGTTGGGGAGGTGGCAATCAGCCCCAGCATTTT. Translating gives CAWSWGGGNQPQHF.

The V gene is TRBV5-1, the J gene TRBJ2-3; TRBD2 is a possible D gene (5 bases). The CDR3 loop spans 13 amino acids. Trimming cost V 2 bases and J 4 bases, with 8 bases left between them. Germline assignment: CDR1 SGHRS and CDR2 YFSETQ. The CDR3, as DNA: TGCGCCAGCAGCTTTGAGGGCGCAGATACGCAGTATTTT. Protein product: CASSFEGADTQYF. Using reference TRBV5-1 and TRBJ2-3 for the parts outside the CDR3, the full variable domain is KAGVTQTPRYLIKTRGQQVTLSCSPISGHRSVSWYQQTPGQGLQFLFEYFSETQRNKGNFPGRFSGRQFSNSRSEMNVSTLELGDSALYLCASSFEGADTQYFGPGTRLTVL.

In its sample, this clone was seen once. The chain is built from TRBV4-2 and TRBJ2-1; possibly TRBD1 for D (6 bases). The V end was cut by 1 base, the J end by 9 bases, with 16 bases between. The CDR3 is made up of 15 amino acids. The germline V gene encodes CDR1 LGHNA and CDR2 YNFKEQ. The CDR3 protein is CASSQGGSRGGEQFF. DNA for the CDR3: TGTGCCAGCAGCCAAGGAGGTAGCAGAGGGGGTGAGCAGTTCTTC.

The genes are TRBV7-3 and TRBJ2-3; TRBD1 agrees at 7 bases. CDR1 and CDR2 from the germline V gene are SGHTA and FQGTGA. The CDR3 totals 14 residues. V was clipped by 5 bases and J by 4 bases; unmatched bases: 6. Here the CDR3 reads CASSGTDFPDTQYF. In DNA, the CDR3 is TGTGCCAGCAGCGGGACAGACTTCCCAGATACGCAGTATTTT.

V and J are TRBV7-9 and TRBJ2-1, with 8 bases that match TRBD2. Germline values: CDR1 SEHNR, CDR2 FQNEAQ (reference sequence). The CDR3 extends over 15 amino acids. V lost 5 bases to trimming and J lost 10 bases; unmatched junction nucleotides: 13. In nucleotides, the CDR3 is TGTGCCAGCAGCCCCGGGACTAGGGAGCTGGGGGAGCAGTTCTTC. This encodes CASSPGTRELGEQFF.

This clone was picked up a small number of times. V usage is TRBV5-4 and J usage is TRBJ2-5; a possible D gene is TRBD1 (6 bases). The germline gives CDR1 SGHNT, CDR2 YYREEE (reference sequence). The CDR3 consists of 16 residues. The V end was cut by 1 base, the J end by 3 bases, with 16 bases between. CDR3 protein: CASSLKGAGAKETQYF. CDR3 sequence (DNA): TGTGCCAGCAGCTTGAAGGGCGCAGGGGCTAAAGAGACCCAGTACTTC.

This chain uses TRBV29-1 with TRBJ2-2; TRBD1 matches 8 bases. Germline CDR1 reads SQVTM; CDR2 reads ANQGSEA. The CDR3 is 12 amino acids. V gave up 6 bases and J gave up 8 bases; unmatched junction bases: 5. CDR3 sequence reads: CSVGRQGGELFF. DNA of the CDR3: TGCAGCGTGGGCCGACAGGGGGGGGAGCTGTTTTTT.

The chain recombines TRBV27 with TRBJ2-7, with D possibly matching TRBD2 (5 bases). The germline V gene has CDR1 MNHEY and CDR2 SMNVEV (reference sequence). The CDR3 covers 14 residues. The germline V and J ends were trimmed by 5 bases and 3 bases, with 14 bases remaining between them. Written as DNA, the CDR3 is TGTGCCAGCAGTCTAGGACTCGACGACTACGAGCAGTACTTC. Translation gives CASSLGLDDYEQYF.

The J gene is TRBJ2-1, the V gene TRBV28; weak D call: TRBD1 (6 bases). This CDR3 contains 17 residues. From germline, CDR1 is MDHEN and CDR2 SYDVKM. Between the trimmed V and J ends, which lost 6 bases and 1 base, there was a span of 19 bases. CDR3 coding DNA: TGTGCCAGCAGCCCGGCGACAGGCCGACCATCCTACAATGAGCAGTTCTTC. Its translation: CASSPATGRPSYNEQFF.

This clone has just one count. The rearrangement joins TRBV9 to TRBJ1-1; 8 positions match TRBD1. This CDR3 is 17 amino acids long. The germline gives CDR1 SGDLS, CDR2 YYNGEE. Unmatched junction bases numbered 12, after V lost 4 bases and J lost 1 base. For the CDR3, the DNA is TGTGCCAGCAGCCCCCGCTGGCAGGGGGCTTCGAACACTGAAGCTTTCTTT. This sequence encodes CASSPRWQGASNTEAFF.

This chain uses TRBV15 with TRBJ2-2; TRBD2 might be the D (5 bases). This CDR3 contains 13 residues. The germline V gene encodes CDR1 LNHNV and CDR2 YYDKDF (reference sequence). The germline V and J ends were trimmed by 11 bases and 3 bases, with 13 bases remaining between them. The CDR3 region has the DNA TGTGCCGAGAGAGGGAGTCACACCGGGGAGCTGTTTTTT. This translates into CAERGSHTGELFF.

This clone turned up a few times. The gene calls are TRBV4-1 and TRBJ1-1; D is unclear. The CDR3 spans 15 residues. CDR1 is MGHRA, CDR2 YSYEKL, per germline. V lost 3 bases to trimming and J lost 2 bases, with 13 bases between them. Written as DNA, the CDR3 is TGCGCCAGCAGCCAGGTTGTATCAGAAAACACTGAAGCTTTCTTT. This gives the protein CASSQVVSENTEAFF.

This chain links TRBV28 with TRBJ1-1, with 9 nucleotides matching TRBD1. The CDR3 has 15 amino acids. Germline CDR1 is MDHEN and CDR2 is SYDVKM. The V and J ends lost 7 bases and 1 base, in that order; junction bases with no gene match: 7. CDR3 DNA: TGTGCCAGCATTACCAGACAGGGGGGGAACACTGAAGCTTTCTTT. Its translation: CASITRQGGNTEAFF.

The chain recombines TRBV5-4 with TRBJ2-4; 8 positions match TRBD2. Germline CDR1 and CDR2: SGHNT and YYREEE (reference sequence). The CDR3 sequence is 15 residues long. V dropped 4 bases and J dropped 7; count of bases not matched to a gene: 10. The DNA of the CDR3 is TGTGCCAGCAGCACTGGGGGTAGCGGGAATAACATTCAGTACTTC. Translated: CASSTGGSGNNIQYF.

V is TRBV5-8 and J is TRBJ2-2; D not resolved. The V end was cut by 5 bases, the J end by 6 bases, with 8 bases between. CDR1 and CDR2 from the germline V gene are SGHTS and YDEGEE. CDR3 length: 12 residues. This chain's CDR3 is CASSYFSGELFF. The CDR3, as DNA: TGTGCCAGCAGTTATTTTTCCGGGGAGCTGTTTTTT.

This CDR3 reads CASSASYYEQYF. DNA of the CDR3: TGTGCCAGCAGCGCTAGTTACTACGAGCAGTACTTC. The rearrangement links TRBV5-5 to TRBJ2-7; D unresolved. The CDR3 is made up of 12 amino acids. Per germline, CDR1 SGHKS and CDR2 YYEKEE (reference sequence). The V end was cut by 4 bases, the J end by 3 bases, with 8 bases between. Based on the CDR3 plus reference TRBV5-5 and TRBJ2-7, the full variable domain is DAGVTQSPTHLIKTRGQQVTLRCSPISGHKSVSWYQQVLGQGPQFIFQYYEKEERGRGNFPDRFSARQFPNYSSELNVNALLLGDSALYLCASSASYYEQYFGPGTRLTVT.

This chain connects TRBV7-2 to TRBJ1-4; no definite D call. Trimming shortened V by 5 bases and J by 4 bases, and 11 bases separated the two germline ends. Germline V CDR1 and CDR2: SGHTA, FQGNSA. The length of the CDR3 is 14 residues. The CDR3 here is CASSPQSNNEKLFF. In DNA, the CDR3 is TGTGCCAGCAGCCCACAAAGTAATAATGAAAAACTGTTTTTT.